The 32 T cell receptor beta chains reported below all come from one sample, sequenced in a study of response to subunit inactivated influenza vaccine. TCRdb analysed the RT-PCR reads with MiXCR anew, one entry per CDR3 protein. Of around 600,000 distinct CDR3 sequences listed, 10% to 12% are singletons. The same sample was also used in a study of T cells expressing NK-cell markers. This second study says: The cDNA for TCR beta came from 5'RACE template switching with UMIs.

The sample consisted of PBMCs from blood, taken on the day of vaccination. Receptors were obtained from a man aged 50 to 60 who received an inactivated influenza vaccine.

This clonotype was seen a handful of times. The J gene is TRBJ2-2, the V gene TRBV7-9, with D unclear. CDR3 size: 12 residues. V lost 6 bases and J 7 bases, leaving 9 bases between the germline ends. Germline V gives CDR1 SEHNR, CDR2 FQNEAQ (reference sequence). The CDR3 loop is CASRRRSGELFF. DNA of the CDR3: TGTGCCAGCAGAAGACGGAGCGGGGAGCTGTTTTTT.

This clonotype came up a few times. The CDR3 reads CASGRDQPQHF. The CDR3, as DNA: TGTGCCAGCGGGCGGGATCAGCCCCAGCATTTT. V gene TRBV9 combines with J gene TRBJ1-5; D is ambiguous. CDR3 length: 11 amino acids. V dropped 7 bases and J dropped 5 bases, with 7 bases sitting between them. The germline CDR1 and CDR2 sequences are SGDLS and YYNGEE.

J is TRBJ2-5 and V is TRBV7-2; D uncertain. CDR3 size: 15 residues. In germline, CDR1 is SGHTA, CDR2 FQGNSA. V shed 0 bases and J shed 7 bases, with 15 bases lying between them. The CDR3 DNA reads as TGTGCCAGCAGCTTAGCGGTCAATACGGTCATGACCCAGTACTTC. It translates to CASSLAVNTVMTQYF.

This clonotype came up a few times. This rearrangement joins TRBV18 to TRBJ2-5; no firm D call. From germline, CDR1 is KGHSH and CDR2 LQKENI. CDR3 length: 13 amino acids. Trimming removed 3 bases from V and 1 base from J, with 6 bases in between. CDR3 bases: TGTGCCAGCTCACCGGCGTTCCAAGAGACCCAGTACTTC. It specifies CASSPAFQETQYF.

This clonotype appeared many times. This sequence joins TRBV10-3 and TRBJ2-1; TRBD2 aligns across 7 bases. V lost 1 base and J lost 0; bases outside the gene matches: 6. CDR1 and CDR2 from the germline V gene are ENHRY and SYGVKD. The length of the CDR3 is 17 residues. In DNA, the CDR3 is TGTGCCATCAGTGAGTTTGGGGGGACTAACTCCTACAATGAGCAGTTCTTC. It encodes CAISEFGGTNSYNEQFF.

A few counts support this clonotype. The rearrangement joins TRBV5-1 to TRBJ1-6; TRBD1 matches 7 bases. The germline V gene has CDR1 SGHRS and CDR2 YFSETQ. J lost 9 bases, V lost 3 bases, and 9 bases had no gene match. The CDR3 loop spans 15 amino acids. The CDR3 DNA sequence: TGCGCCAGCAGCTCTACAACAGGGGTGGTTTCACCCCTCCACTTT. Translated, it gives CASSSTTGVVSPLHF.

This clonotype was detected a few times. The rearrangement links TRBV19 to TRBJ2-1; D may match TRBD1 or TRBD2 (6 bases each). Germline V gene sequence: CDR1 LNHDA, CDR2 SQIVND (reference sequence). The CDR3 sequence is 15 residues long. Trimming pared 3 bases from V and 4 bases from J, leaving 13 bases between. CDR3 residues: CASSIGTGAYNEQFF. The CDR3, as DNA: TGTGCCAGTAGTATTGGGACGGGGGCTTACAATGAGCAGTTCTTC.

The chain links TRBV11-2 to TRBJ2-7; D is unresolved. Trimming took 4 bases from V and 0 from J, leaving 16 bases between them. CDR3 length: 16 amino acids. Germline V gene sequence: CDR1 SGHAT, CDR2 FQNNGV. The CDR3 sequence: CASSSSGQSRSYEQYF. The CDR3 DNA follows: TGTGCCAGCAGCTCCTCCGGGCAGAGTCGCTCCTACGAGCAGTACTTC. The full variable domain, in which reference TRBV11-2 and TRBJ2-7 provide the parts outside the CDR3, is EAGVAQSPRYKIIEKRQSVAFWCNPISGHATLYWYQQILGQGPKLLIQFQNNGVVDDSQLPKDRFSAERLKGVDSTLKIQPAKLEDSAVYLCASSSSGQSRSYEQYFGPGTRLTVT.

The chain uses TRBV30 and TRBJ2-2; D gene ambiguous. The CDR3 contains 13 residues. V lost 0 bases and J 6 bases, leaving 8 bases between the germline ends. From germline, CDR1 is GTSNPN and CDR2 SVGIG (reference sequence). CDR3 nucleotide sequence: TGTGCCTGGAGTGTAAGACTCGCCGGGGAGCTGTTTTTT. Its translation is CAWSVRLAGELFF.

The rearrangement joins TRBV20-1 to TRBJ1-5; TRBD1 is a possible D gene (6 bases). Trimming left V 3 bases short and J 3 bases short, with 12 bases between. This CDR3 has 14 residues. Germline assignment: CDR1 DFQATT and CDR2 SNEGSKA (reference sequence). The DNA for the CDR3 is TGCAGTGCTAGCCCACAGGGCACCAATCAGCCCCAGCATTTT. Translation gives CSASPQGTNQPQHF.

As DNA, the CDR3 is TGTGCCAGCAGCTTAGGCCAGGCGAGGCGTGAAAAACTGTTTTTT. This gives the protein CASSLGQARREKLFF. V and J are TRBV7-2 and TRBJ1-4; D not resolved. CDR1 and CDR2 (germline): SGHTA, FQGNSA. This CDR3 contains 15 residues. V dropped 1 base and J dropped 7 bases, with 13 bases sitting between them.

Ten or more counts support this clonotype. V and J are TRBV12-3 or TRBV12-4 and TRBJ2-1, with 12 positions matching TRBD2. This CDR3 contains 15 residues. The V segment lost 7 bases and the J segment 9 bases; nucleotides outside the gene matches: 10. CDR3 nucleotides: TGTGCCAGCACCTCAGGGACTAGCGGGTCGGGTGAGCAGTTCTTC. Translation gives CASTSGTSGSGEQFF.

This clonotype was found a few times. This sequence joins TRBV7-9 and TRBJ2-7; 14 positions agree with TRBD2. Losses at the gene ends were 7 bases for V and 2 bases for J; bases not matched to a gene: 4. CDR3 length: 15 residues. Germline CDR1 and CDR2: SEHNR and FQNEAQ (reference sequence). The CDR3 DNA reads TGTGCCAGCACGGGACTAGCGGGAGATCCCTACGAGCAGTACTTC. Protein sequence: CASTGLAGDPYEQYF.

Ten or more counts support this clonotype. Here the CDR3 DNA reads TGTGCCAGCAGCCTTCGACAGGAGAACACCGGGGAGCTGTTTTTT. It translates to CASSLRQENTGELFF. V and J are TRBV4-2 and TRBJ2-2, with D perhaps matching TRBD1 (6 bases). Germline V gene data show CDR1 as LGHNA and CDR2 as YNFKEQ. V was shortened by 4 bases and J by 1 base, with 10 bases between the two germline ends. CDR3 length equals 15 residues.

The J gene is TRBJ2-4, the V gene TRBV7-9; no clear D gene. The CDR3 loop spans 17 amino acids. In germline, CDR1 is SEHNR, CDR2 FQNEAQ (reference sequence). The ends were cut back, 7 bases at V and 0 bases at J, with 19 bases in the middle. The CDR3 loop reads CASTREVGALAKNIQYF. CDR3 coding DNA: TGTGCCAGCACACGAGAAGTAGGAGCCCTAGCCAAAAACATTCAGTACTTC. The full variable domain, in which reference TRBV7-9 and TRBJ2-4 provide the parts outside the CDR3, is DTGVSQNPRHKITKRGQNVTFRCDPISEHNRLYWYRQTLGQGPEFLTYFQNEAQLEKSRLLSDRFSAERPKGSFSTLEIQRTEQGDSAMYLCASTREVGALAKNIQYFGAGTRLSVL.

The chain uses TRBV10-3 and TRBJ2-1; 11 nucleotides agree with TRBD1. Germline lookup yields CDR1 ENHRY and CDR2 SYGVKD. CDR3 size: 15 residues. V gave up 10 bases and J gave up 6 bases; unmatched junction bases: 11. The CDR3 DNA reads TGTGCCACCCTTCCTGGGACAGGGGGTTTCAATGAGCAGTTCTTC. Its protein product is CATLPGTGGFNEQFF.

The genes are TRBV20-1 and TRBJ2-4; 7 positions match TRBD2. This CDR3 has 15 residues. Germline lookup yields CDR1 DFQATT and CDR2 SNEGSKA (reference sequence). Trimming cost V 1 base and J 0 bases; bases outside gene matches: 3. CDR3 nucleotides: TGCAGTGCTAGAGCACTAGCGTCAGCCAAAAACATTCAGTACTTC. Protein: CSARALASAKNIQYF.

CDR3 sequence (DNA): TGTGCCAGCAGCTTAGCCTGGACACCCGAGGGGTCCTACGAGCAGTACTTC. Translated, it gives CASSLAWTPEGSYEQYF. The chain carries TRBV7-9 and TRBJ2-7, with D perhaps matching TRBD1 or TRBD2 (5 bases each). The length of the CDR3 is 17 residues. Trimming took 0 bases from V and 1 from J, leaving 16 bases between them. From germline, CDR1 is SEHNR and CDR2 FQNEAQ (reference sequence).

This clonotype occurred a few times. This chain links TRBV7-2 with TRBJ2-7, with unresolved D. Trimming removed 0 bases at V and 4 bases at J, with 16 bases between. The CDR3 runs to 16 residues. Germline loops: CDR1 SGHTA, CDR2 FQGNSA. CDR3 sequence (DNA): TGTGCCAGCAGCTTAGCCGCACAGAGCCCTCTATACGAGCAGTACTTC. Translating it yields CASSLAAQSPLYEQYF.

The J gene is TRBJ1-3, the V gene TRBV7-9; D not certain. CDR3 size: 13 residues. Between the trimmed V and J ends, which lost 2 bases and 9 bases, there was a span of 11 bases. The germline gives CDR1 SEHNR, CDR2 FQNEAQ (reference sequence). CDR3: CASSLLEAGTIYF. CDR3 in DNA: TGTGCCAGCAGCTTACTCGAGGCGGGCACCATATATTTT.

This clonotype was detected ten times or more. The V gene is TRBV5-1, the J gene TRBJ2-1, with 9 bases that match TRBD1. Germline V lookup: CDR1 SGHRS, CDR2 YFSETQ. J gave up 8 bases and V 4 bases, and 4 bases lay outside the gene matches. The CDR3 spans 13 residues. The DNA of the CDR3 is TGCGCCAGCAGCCAAGGGACAGGGTATGAGCAGTTCTTC. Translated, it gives CASSQGTGYEQFF. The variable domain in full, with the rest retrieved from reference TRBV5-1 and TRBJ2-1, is KAGVTQTPRYLIKTRGQQVTLSCSPISGHRSVSWYQQTPGQGLQFLFEYFSETQRNKGNFPGRFSGRQFSNSRSEMNVSTLELGDSALYLCASSQGTGYEQFFGPGTRLTVL.

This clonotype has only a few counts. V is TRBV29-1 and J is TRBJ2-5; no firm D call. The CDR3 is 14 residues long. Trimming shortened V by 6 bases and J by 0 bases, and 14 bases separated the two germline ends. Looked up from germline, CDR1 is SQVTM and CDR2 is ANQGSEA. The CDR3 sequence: CSVKGRLNQETQYF. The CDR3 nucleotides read TGCAGCGTAAAGGGTAGATTAAACCAAGAGACCCAGTACTTC.

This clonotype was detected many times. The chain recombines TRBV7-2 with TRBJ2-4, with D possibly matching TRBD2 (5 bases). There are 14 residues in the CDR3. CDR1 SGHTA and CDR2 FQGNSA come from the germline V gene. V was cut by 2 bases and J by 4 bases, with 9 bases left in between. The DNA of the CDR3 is TGTGCCAGCAGCTTACAGCCGGGGAAAAACATTCAGTACTTC. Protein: CASSLQPGKNIQYF.

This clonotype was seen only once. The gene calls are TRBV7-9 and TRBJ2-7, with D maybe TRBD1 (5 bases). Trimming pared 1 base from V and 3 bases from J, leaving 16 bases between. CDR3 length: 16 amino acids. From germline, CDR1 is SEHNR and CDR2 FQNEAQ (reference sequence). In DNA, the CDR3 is TGTGCCAGCAGCTTAGGTGTAGGGGAACTGGACTACGAGCAGTACTTC. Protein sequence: CASSLGVGELDYEQYF.

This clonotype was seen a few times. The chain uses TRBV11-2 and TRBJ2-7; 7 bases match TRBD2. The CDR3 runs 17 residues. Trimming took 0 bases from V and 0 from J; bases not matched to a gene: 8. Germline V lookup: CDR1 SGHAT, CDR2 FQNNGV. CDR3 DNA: TGTGCCAGCAGCTTAGACTCAGGCGGGGGATACTCCTACGAGCAGTACTTC. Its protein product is CASSLDSGGGYSYEQYF.

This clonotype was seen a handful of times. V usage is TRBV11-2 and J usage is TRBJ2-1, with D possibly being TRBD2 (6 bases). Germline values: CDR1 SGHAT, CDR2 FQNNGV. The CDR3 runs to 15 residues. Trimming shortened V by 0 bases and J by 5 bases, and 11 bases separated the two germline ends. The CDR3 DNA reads TGTGCCAGCAGCTTAGACGGGAGCTCTCACAATGAGCAGTTCTTC. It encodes CASSLDGSSHNEQFF.

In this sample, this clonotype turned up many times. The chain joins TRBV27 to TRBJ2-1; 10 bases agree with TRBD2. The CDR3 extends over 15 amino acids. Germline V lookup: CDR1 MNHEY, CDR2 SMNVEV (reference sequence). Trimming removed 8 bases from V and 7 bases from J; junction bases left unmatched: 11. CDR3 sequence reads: CASASSSGSRNEQFF. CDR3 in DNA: TGTGCCAGCGCCAGTTCTAGCGGGAGTCGAAATGAGCAGTTCTTC.

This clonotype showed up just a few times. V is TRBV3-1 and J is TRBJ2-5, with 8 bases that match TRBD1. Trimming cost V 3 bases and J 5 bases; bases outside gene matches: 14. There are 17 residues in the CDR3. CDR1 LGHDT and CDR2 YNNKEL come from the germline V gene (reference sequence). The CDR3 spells CASSHPLGQGGLETQYF. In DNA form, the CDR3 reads TGTGCCAGCAGCCATCCCCTCGGACAGGGAGGTTTGGAGACCCAGTACTTC.

The CDR3 sequence is CASSQNSINQPQHF. The CDR3 nucleotides are TGTGCCAGCAGTCAAAACAGCATCAATCAGCCCCAGCATTTT. The chain recombines TRBV12-3 or TRBV12-4 with TRBJ1-5; D is ambiguous. Trimming pared 5 bases from V and 3 bases from J, leaving 11 bases between. There are 14 residues in the CDR3.

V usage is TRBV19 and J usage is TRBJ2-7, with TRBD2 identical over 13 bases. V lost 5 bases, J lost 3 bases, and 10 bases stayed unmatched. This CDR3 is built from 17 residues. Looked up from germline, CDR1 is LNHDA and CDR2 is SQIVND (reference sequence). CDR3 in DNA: TGTGCCAGTAGTTCAGGACTAGCGGGGGCTCCTTTCTACGAGCAGTACTTC. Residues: CASSSGLAGAPFYEQYF.

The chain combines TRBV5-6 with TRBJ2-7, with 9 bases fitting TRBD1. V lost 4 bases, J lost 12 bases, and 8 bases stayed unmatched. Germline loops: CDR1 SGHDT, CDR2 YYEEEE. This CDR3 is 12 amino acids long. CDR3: CASSPGTGTSYF. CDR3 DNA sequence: TGTGCCAGCAGCCCTGGGACAGGGACTTCGTACTTC.

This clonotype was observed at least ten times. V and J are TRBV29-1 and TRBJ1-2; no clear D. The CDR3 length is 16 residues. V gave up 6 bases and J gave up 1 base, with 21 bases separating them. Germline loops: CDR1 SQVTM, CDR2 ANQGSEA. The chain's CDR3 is CSVGYFVGEYNYGYTF. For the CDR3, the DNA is TGCAGCGTCGGATACTTCGTTGGGGAATATAACTATGGCTACACCTTC.